This T cell receptor (beta chain) was profiled in a study of OX40 agonist ivuxolimab in advanced cancers. The overall study: At 0.01 to 10 mg/kg, ivuxolimab was administered intravenously to patients every 2 weeks. Whole-study findings and limits: The antigen specificity of the peripheral T cells (those that were expanded) was not determined.

Comments on this clone: Its antigen is undetermined.

Profiling relied on immunoSEQ multiplex PCR, and the TCRdb table lists in-frame clones only, not all of them. Among more than 60,000 clones listed, 85% to 90% were seen once. The length of the CDR3 is 15 residues. The V and J ends lost 10 bases and 3 bases respectively, with 19 bases between them. CDR1 WSHSY and CDR2 SAAADI come from the germline V gene. This sample comprised CD4+ or CD8+ T cells sorted from blood, obtained in a trial of the OX40 agonist ivuxolimab. The clonotype comes from an adult with an advanced solid tumor such as melanoma, head and neck, liver or kidney cancer. V and J are TRBV10-2 and TRBJ2-1; D is tentatively TRBD1 or TRBD2 (5 bases each). The CDR3 coding sequence is TGCGCCACCCCCCCGGGGACGAGGGACTACAATGAGCAGTTCTTC. Translation: CATPPGTRDYNEQFF.